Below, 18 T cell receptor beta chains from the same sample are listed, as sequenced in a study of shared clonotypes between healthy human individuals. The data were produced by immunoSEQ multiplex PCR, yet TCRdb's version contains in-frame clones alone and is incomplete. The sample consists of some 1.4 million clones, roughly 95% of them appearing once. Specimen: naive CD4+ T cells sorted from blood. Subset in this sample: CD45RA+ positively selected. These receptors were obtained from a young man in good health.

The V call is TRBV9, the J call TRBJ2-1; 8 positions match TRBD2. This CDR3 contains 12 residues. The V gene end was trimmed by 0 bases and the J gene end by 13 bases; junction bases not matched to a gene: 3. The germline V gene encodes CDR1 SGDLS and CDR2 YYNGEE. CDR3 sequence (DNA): TGTGCCAGCAGCGTAGGGAGCGGGAGCCAGTTCTTC. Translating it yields CASSVGSGSQFF.

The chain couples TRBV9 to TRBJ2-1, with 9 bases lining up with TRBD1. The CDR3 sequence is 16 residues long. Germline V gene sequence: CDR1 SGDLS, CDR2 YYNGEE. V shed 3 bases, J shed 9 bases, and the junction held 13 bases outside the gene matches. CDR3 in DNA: TGTGCCAGCAGCGCCCTTGGGGGACAGGGAGTATCTGAGCAGTTCTTC. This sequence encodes CASSALGGQGVSEQFF.

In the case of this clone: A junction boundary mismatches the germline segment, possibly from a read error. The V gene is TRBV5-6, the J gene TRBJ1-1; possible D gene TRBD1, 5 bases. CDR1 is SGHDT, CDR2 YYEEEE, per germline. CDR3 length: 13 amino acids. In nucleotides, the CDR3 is TGTGCCAGCAGCTCCCGGGGGAACACTAAAGCTTTCTTT. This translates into CASSSRGNTKAFF.

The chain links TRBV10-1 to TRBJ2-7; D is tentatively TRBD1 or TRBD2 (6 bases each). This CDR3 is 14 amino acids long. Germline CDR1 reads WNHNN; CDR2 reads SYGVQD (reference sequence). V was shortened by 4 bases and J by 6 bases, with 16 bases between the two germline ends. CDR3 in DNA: TGCGCCAGCAGTGTCAGGGCCTCGGGGGCCGAGCAGTACTTC. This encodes CASSVRASGAEQYF.

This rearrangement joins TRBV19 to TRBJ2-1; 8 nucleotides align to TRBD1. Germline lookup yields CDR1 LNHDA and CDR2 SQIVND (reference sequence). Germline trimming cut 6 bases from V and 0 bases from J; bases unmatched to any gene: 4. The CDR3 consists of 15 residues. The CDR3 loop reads CASSRQGNSYNEQFF. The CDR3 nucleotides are TGTGCCAGTAGCCGACAGGGGAACTCCTACAATGAGCAGTTCTTC.

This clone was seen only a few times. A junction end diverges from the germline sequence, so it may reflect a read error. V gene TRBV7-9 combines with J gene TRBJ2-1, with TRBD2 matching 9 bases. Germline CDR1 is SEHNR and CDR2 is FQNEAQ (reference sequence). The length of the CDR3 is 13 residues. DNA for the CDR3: TGTGCCAGCAGATTAGCGGGAGTCACTGAGCAGTTCTTC. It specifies CASRLAGVTEQFF.

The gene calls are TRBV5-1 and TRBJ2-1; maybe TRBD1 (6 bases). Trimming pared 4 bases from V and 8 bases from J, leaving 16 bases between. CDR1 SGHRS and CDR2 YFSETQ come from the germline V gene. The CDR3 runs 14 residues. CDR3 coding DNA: TGCGCCAGCAGCGGGGGAATCAGGGGTGATGAGCAGTTCTTC. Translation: CASSGGIRGDEQFF.

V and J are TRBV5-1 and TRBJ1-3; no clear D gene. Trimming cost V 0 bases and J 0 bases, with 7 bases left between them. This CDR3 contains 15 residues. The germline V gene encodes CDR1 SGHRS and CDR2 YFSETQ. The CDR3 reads CASSLGRNSGNTIYF. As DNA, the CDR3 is TGCGCCAGCAGCTTGGGCAGGAACTCTGGAAACACCATATATTTT.

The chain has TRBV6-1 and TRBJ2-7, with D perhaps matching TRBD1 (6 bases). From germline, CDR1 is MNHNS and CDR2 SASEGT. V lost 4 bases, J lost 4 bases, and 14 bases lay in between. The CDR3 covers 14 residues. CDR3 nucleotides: TGTGCCAGCAGTGGAGGACAGTTTCTTTACGAGCAGTACTTC. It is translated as CASSGGQFLYEQYF.

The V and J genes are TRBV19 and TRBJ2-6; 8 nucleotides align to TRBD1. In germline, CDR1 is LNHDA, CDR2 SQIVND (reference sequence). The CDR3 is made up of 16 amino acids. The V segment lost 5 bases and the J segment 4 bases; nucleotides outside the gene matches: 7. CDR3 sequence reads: CASSPWTGNGANVLTF. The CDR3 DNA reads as TGTGCCAGTAGTCCGTGGACAGGGAACGGGGCCAACGTCCTGACTTTC.

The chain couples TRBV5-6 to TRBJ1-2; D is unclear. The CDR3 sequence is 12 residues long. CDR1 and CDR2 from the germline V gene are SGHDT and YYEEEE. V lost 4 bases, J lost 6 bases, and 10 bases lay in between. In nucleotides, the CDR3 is TGTGCCAGCAGCGCAGGCAATCATGGCTACACCTTC. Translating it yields CASSAGNHGYTF.

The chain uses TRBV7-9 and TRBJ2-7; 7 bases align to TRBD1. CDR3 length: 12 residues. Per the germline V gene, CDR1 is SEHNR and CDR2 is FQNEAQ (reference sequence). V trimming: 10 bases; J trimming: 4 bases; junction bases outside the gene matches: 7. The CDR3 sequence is CAIQGVPYEQYF. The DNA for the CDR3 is TGTGCCATCCAGGGGGTACCGTACGAGCAGTACTTC.

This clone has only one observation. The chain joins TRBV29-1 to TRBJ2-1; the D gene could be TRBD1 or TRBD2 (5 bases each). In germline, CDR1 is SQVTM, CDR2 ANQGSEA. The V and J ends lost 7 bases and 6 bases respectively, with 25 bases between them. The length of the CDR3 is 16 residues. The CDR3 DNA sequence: TGCAGCGGTTGCTACCCCCCAGGGTGGGAGTGCAATGAGCAGTTCTTC. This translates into CSGCYPPGWECNEQFF.

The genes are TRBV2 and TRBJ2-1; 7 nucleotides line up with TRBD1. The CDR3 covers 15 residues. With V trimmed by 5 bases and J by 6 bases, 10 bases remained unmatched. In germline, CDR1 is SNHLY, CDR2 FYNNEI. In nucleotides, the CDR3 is TGTGCCAGCAGTCCTGACAGGGTGTCGATCAATGAGCAGTTCTTC. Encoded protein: CASSPDRVSINEQFF.

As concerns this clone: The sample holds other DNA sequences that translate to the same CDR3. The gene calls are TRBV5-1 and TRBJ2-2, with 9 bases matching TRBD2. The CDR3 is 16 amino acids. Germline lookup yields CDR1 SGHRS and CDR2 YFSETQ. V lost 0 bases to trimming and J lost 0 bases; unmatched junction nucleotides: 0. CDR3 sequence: CASSLGLAANTGELFF. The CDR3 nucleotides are TGCGCCAGCAGCTTGGGACTAGCGGCGAACACCGGGGAGCTGTTTTTT.

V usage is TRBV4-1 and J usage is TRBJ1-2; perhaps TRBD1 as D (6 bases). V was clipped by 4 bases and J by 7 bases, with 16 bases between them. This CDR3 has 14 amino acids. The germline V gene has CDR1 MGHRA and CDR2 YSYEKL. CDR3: CASSRIGGGGGYTF. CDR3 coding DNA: TGCGCCAGCAGCCGGATTGGGGGAGGGGGTGGCTACACCTTC.

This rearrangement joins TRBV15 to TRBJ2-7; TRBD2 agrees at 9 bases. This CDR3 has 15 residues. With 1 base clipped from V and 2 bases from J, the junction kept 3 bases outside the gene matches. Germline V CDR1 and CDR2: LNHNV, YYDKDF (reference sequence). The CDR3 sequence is CATSRVSGGTYEQYF. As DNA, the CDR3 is TGTGCCACCAGCAGAGTGAGCGGGGGGACCTACGAGCAGTACTTC. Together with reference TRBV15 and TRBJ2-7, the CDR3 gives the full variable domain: DAMVIQNPRYQVTQFGKPVTLSCSQTLNHNVMYWYQQKSSQAPKLLFHYYDKDFNNEADTPDNFQSRRPNTSFCFLDIRSPGLGDTAMYLCATSRVSGGTYEQYFGPGTRLTVT.

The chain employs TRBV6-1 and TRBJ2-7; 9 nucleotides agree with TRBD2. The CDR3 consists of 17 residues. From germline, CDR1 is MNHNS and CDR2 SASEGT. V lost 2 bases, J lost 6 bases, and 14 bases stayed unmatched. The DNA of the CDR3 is TGTGCCAGCAGTGAAAGTCCTGGTGGAGTAGCGGGAGTCGAGCAGTACTTC. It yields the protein CASSESPGGVAGVEQYF.